The clone carrying this T cell receptor (beta chain) appeared many times. What it binds is unknown. This sample stems from a study of T-cell reconstitution after alpha-beta-depleted transplantation in children. Study-level points and caveats: From surviving recipient T cells and thymic progenitors came the high day-60 TCRbeta diversity observed in some patients. Among T cells one year after transplant, newly produced cells accounted for most counts and diversity. Expanded graft clones numbering several hundred reportedly gave rise to alpha-beta T cells about two months after transplant.

Researchers prepared the TCRbeta library using unique molecular identifiers, the study reports. TCRdb ran MiXCR on the PCR reads and lists one entry per CDR3 protein. The top ten hold under 5% of the sample, which has about 200,000 distinct CDR3 sequences, about 6% seen once. The V end lost 0 bases, the J end lost 4 bases, and 9 bases lay between the germline ends. There are 14 residues in the CDR3. CDR1 and CDR2 (germline): MGHRA, YSYEKL. The V and J genes are TRBV4-1 and TRBJ1-1; D is undetermined. Sample: PBMCs, taken before TCRalphabeta/CD19-depleted stem cell transplant. This receptor was obtained from a girl under three years old with combined immunodeficiency, due to receive a stem cell transplant. CDR3 protein: CASSQDRAATEAFF. In DNA form, the CDR3 reads TGCGCCAGCAGCCAAGATCGGGCAGCCACTGAAGCTTTCTTT.